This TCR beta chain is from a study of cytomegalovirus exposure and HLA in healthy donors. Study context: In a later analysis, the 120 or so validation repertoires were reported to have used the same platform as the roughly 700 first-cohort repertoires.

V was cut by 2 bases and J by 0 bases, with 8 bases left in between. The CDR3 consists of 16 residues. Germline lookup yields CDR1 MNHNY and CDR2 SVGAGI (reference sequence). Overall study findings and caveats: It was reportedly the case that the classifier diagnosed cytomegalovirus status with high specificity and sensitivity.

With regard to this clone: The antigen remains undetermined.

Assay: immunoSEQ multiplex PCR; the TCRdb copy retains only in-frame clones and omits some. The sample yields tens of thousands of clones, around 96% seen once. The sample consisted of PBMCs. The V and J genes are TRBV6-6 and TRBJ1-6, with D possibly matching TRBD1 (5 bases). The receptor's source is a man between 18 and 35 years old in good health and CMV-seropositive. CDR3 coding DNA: TGTGCCAGCAGTTACGGGGGGAGCTCCTATAATTCACCCCTCCACTTT. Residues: CASSYGGSSYNSPLHF.